The 5 T cell receptor beta chains presented below share a single source sample, sequenced in a study of blood T cell repertoires in COVID-19. The method was immunoSEQ multiplex PCR; TCRdb's version includes in-frame clones alone and lacks a portion of them. Of 250,000 to 300,000 clones listed, nearly 90% are singletons. Sequences were obtained from peripheral blood. Source of these receptors: a woman in her twenties or thirties with acute or convalescent COVID-19.

V gene TRBV5-1 combines with J gene TRBJ2-4; 8 bases map to TRBD2. V lost 1 base, J lost 4 bases, and 7 bases stayed unmatched. The CDR3 totals 16 residues. The germline V gene has CDR1 SGHRS and CDR2 YFSETQ. CDR3 in amino acids: CASSLSLTSVKNIQYF. Here the CDR3 DNA reads TGCGCCAGCAGCTTGAGTTTGACTAGCGTTAAAAACATTCAGTACTTC.

V gene TRBV7-8 combines with J gene TRBJ2-1; the D is unclear. There are 12 residues in the CDR3. V shed 3 bases and J shed 7 bases, with 7 bases lying between them. CDR1 and CDR2 (germline): SGHVS, FQNEAQ. Written as DNA, the CDR3 is TGTGCCAGCAGCTTCGTCCCTAATGAGCAGTTCTTC. This translates into CASSFVPNEQFF. Combining the CDR3 with reference TRBV7-8 and TRBJ2-1 gives the whole variable domain GAGVSQSPRYKVAKRGQDVALRCDPISGHVSLFWYQQALGQGPEFLTYFQNEAQLDKSGLPSDRFFAERPEGSVSTLKIQRTQQEDSAVYLCASSFVPNEQFFGPGTRLTVL.

The chain joins TRBV6-2 or TRBV6-3 to TRBJ2-7, with 8 positions matching TRBD2. The CDR3 is made up of 14 amino acids. The trim removed 5 bases at V and 2 bases at J, leaving 5 bases unmatched. Germline V gives CDR1 MNHEY, CDR2 SVGEGT. CDR3 in amino acids: CASSQAGATYEQYF. In DNA form, the CDR3 reads TGTGCCAGCAGTCAAGCGGGAGCGACCTACGAGCAGTACTTC.

The genes are TRBV6-5 and TRBJ2-2, with D perhaps TRBD2 (6 bases). The CDR3 covers 16 residues. Germline CDR1 reads MNHEY; CDR2 reads SVGAGI. V was trimmed by 2 bases and J by 4 bases, leaving 14 bases between them. CDR3 nucleotides: TGTGCCAGCAGTTACCCTCGGGGGATTGTCACCGGGGAGCTGTTTTTT. Encoded protein: CASSYPRGIVTGELFF.

The rearrangement uses TRBV24-1 and TRBJ2-3, with 7 bases lining up with TRBD2. Germline CDR1 and CDR2: KGHDR and SFDVKD. V dropped 3 bases and J dropped 4; count of bases not matched to a gene: 3. The CDR3 is 14 residues long. The CDR3 nucleotides are TGTGCCACCAGTGATCGCGGGAGTGCAGATACGCAGTATTTT. It encodes CATSDRGSADTQYF.